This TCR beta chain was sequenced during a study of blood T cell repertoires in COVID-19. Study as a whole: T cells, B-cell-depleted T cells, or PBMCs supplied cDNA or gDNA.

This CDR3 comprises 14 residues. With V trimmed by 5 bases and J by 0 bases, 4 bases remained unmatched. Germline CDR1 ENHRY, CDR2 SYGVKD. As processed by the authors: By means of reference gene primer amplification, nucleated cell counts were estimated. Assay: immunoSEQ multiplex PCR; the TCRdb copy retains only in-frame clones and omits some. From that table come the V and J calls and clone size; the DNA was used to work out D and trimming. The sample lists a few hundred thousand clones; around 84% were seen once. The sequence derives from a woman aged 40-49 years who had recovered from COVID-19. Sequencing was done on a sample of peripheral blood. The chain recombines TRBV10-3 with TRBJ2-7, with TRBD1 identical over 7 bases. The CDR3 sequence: CAISTGTASYEQYF. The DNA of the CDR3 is TGTGCCATCAGTACCGGGACAGCCTCCTACGAGCAGTACTTC.